This T cell receptor beta chain was retrieved from a study of cytomegalovirus exposure and HLA in healthy donors. Study-wide points: By a later analysis, the bulk of CMV-associated TCR beta chains appeared HLA-restricted. Donors were assumed by presence/absence analyses to have roughly uniform sequencing depth.

As to this clone: As yet, its antigen is unknown.

CDR1 is SGHRS and CDR2 is YFSETQ in the germline V gene. This CDR3 contains 15 residues. Germline trimming cut 4 bases from V and 0 bases from J; bases unmatched to any gene: 5. PCR involved 60 Vbeta and 13 Jbeta primers. The data were produced by immunoSEQ multiplex PCR, yet TCRdb's version contains in-frame clones alone and is incomplete. The table includes about 170,000 clones, roughly 80% detected once. The source of this sequence is a woman aged 45-65 years in good health and CMV-seropositive. V is TRBV5-1 and J is TRBJ2-7; 9 bases map to TRBD2. The sample taken for sequencing was PBMCs. The CDR3 bases are TGCGCCAGCAGCCTGAGTAGCGGGAGCTCCTACGAGCAGTACTTC. Translation gives CASSLSSGSSYEQYF.